This TCR beta chain was sequenced during a study of T cell responses to AZD1222 COVID-19 vaccine (dated by TCRdb to the early 2020s). Describing the broader study: AZD1222 recipients with second doses at about 4 weeks or about 12 weeks were pooled, because spike-specific TCR depth and breadth did not differ between schedules. A total of 233 trial participants underwent TCR sequencing, of whom approximately 200 had received two doses of AZD1222 and 26 had received two doses of the MenACWY control vaccine. Trial participants were enrolled by age into subgroups of 18-55, 56-69 and 70-plus years, and approximately 150, 30 and 60 TCR-sequenced participants, respectively, were included in these subgroups.

The time point label, as the study defines it: baseline before first vaccination. Samples from vaccinated people were obtained from the UK trials COV001 and COV002, which included a single-blind randomized controlled phase 2/3 trial of AZD1222 (ChAdOx1 nCoV-19) in healthy adults. Trial participant PBMC samples were collected at day 0 and day 28 after the second dose for TCRbeta chain sequencing. The CDR3 regions of human TCRbeta chains were analyzed by immunosequencing. Per the original workflow: TCRs in the repertoires were compared against a reference library of SARS-CoV-2-specific TCRs that had been generated with the MIRA antigen-specificity platform. Breadth was defined as the fraction of unique TCRs that were SARS-CoV-2-associated, and depth was defined as the fraction of total T cells that were SARS-CoV-2-associated. Using the MIRA data, every spike-specific TCR was mapped to the spike region that the TCR reacted to and assigned to either a CD4 or a CD8 class. Log10-transformed breadth and depth values were compared by one-way ANOVA with Sidak's multiple comparisons tests. TCRdb carries this immuneACCESS record with in-frame sequences only. Its versions omit some clonotypes, under half of them owing to an unresolved V gene in the studies checked, with the rest unexplained. V and J calls and clone size are given by that table; D and trimming were obtained from the DNA. This sample lists 150,000 or so clones; more than 75% were detected once. The ten largest clones add up to around 22% of the sample.

From a lookup of the germline V gene (reference sequence), CDR1 and CDR2 are LNHNV and YYDKDF. The germline V end is reduced by 7 bases and the J end by 3 bases; junction bases left unmatched: 12. The CDR3 sequence holds 16 residues, the cysteine and phenylalanine included. The only DNA kept is the CDR3, 48 bases in frame from the first base. As for this clone: What antigen it recognizes has not been identified. The record has no base qualities; no much larger clone is one base away.

Paper-wide results and their limitations: Conclusions about previously exposed vaccinees were limited because only six or seven AZD1222 recipients were SARS-CoV-2 seropositive at baseline. CD4 TCRs associated with the vaccine covered the entire spike protein, and the dominant responses were in regions 160-218 and 743-854. In the small 56-69-year group, the increase in depth fell short of significance, most likely because of low power. Because no day 14 peak-response samples were available, the repertoires could be characterized only after the peak T cell response. Reportedly, almost half of the unique spike-specific TCRs recognized epitopes lying outside the regions that are mutated in the B.1.351 and B.1.1.7 variants. Participants were mostly white British and included more females than males, and it was suggested by the authors that clonal diversity may have been underestimated. Spike-specific TCR breadth and depth rose significantly after two AZD1222 doses compared with day 0 and with MenACWY recipients.

The material was peripheral blood, obtained on day 0 of AZD1222 vaccination. Recombination linked TRBV15 to TRBJ1-1; 9 nucleotides in the junction match TRBD1. This sequence was found in an adult in good health. The DNA sequence is given as TGTGCCACCAAGGGTAAGCGGGACAGGGCAGACACTGAAGCTTTCTTT. It translates to CATKGKRDRADTEAFF.